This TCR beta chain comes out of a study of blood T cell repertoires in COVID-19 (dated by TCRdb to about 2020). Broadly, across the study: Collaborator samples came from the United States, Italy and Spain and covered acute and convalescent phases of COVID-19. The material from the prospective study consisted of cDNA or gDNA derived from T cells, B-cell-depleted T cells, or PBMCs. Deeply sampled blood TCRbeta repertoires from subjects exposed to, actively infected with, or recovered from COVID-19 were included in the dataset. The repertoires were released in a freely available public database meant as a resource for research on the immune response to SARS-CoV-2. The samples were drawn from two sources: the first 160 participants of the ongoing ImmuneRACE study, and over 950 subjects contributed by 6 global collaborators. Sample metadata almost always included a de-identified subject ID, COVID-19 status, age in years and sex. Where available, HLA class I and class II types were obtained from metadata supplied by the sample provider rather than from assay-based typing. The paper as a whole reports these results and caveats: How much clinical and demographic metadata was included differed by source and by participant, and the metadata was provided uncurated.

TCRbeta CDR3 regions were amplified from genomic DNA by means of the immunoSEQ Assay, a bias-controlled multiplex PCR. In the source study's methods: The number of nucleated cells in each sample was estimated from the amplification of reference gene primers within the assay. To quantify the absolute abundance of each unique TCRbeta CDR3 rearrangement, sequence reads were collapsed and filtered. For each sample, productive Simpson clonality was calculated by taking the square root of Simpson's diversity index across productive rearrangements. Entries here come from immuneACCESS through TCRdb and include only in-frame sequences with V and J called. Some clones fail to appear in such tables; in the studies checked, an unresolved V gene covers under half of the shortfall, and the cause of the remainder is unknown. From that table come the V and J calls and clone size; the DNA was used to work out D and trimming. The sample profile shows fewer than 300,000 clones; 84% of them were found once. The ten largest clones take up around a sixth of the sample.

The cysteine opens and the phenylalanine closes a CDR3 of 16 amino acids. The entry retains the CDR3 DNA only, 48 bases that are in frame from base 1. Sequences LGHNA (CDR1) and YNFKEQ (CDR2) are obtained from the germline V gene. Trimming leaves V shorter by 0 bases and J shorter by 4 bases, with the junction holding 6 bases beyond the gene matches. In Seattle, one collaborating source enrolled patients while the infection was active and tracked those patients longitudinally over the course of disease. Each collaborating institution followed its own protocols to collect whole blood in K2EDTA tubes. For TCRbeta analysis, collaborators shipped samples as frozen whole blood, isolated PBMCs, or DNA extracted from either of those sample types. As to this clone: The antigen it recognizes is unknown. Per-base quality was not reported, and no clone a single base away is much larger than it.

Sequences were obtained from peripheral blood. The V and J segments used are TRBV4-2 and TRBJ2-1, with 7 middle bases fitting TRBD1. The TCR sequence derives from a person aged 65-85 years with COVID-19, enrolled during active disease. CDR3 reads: CASSQDGDSQYNEQFF. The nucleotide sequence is TGTGCCAGCAGCCAAGATGGGGACAGTCAATACAATGAGCAGTTCTTC.